Each of the 6 T cell receptor beta chains below was sequenced from the same sample in a study of identical twins. TCRdb re-called the 5' RACE reads with MiXCR, one entry per CDR3 protein. Among hundreds of thousands of distinct CDR3 sequences listed, under 8.5% were seen once. The sample was also linked to a second study, of yellow fever vaccine responses in identical twins.

Sequenced sample: PBMCs. The receptors shown here come from a woman aged 18-30 years in good health.

This chain links TRBV9 with TRBJ1-1, with 7 nucleotides matching TRBD1. Germline lookup yields CDR1 SGDLS and CDR2 YYNGEE. The CDR3 is 15 amino acids. The V segment lost 3 bases and the J segment 6 bases; nucleotides outside the gene matches: 11. The DNA of the CDR3 is TGTGCCAGCAGCGCAAGACAGGGTACAGGGGCTGAAGCTTTCTTT. The encoded protein is CASSARQGTGAEAFF.

The gene calls are TRBV6-1 and TRBJ2-2; D possibly matches TRBD1 or TRBD2 (6 bases each). The germline V gene has CDR1 MNHNS and CDR2 SASEGT. The CDR3 is 15 amino acids. CDR3 DNA: TGTGCAGCAGCACTGTGGGGGGCGGACACCGGGGAGCTGTTTTTT. Its translation: CAAALWGADTGELFF.

This clonotype was seen a few times. The chain combines TRBV27 with TRBJ2-5; 9 bases are shared with TRBD2. The CDR3 covers 18 residues. J lost 3 bases, V lost 5 bases, and 16 bases had no gene match. From germline, CDR1 is MNHEY and CDR2 SMNVEV (reference sequence). The CDR3 DNA sequence: TGTGCCAGCAGTCCCTCGTGGGTGGTAGCGGGAGTAGAAGAGACCCAGTACTTC. Translated, it gives CASSPSWVVAGVEETQYF.

This chain links TRBV6-5 with TRBJ2-2; the D is unclear. V was pared by 0 bases and J by 1 base, with 9 bases between. CDR1 MNHEY and CDR2 SVGAGI come from the germline V gene. The CDR3 contains 16 residues. Here the CDR3 reads CASSYSPSGNTGELFF. In DNA, the CDR3 is TGTGCCAGCAGTTACTCCCCCTCAGGGAACACCGGGGAGCTGTTTTTT.

The V and J genes are TRBV5-5 and TRBJ2-2; TRBD1 might be the D (6 bases). CDR3 length: 16 amino acids. Germline V gene lookup returns CDR1 SGHKS and CDR2 YYEKEE (reference sequence). V was cut by 1 base and J by 5 bases, with 15 bases left in between. The CDR3 sequence: CASSLKSRQGTGELFF. The CDR3 DNA is TGTGCCAGCAGCTTGAAGTCTAGGCAGGGGACCGGGGAGCTGTTTTTT.

In its sample, this clonotype was seen many times. The chain has TRBV10-1 and TRBJ2-1; D is uncertain. CDR1 is WNHNN, CDR2 SYGVQD, per germline (reference sequence). V lost 1 base to trimming and J lost 7 bases, with 5 bases between them. CDR3 length equals 12 residues. As DNA, the CDR3 is TGCGCCAGCAGTGAGTTCGCGAATGAGCAGTTCTTC. This sequence encodes CASSEFANEQFF.